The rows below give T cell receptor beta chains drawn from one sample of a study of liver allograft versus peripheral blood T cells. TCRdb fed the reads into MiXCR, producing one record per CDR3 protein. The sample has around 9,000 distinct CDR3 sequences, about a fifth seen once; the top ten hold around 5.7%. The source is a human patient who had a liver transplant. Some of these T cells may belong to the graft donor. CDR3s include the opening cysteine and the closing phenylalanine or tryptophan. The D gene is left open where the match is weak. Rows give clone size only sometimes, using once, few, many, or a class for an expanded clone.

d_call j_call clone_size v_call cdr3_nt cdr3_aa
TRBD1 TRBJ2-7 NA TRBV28 TGTGCCAGCAACTCACCCGCCGGGACAGGGGGCCATAAGTGGTACTTC CASNSPAGTGGHKWYF
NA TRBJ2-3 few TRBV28 TGTGCCAGCAGTTTGGAAAAACTAACATTTAGCACAGATACGCAGTATTTT CASSLEKLTFSTDTQYF
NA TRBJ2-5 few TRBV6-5 TGTGCCAGCAGTTACGGAGAGACCCAGTACTTC CASSYGETQYF
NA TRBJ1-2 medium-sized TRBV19 TGTGCCAGTAGTATGTCTTACGACTATGGCTACACCTTC CASSMSYDYGYTF
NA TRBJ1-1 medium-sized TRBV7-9 TGTGCCAGCAGCTTAATGGACAGAGGTGAAGCTTTCTTT CASSLMDRGEAFF
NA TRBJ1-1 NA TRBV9 TGTGCCAGCAGCGTAGAGGCTTACACTGAAGCTTTCTTT CASSVEAYTEAFF
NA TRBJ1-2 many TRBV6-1 TGTGCCAGCAGTGAAGGCTCGCAGCGTTATGGCTACACCTTC CASSEGSQRYGYTF
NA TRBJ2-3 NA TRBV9 TGTGCCAGCAGCGCCCGGGGGGATACGCAGTATTTT CASSARGDTQYF
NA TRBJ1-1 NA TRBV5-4 TGTGCCAGCAGCTTGAAGGCACAGGGACCGAGCACTGAAGCTTTCTTT CASSLKAQGPSTEAFF
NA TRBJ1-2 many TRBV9 TGTGCCAGCAGCGTAGCAGGACAGAACTATGGCTACACCTTC CASSVAGQNYGYTF
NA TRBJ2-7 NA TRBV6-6 TGTGCCAGCAGTTTTATGGCGACAGGGAGGCTGGACGAGCAGTACTTC CASSFMATGRLDEQYF
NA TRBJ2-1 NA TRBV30 TGTGCCTGGACCAAGACAGTGAACTCCTACAATGAGCAGTTCTTC CAWTKTVNSYNEQFF
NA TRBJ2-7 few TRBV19 TGTGCCAGTACCCCACCTGGGGGGTCAGGGCACGAGCAGTACTTC CASTPPGGSGHEQYF
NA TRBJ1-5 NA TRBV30 TGTGCCTGGAGTCTCCAGGGCAATCAGCCCCAGCATTTT CAWSLQGNQPQHF
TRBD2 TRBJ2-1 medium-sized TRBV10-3 TGTGCCATCAGTGCCGGACTAGCGGGAGCCAATGAGCAGTTCTTC CAISAGLAGANEQFF